These 15 T cell receptor beta chains share one sample of origin, sequenced in a study of brain T cells in children with intractable seizures (dated by TCRdb to the early 2020s). Reading the label with the study, this specimen's time point is: blood from clinic visit 5 months post-surgery; TSC patient then seizure free. Preparation of the library involved the immunoSEQ multiplex PCR assay. In TCRdb, the immuneACCESS table is reduced to in-frame sequences with V and J assigned. These tables do not hold every clone; where another copy was compared, an unresolved V gene accounts for under half, and the others remain unexplained. The sample table records about 340,000 clones; 93% of these occur just once. The top ten clones comprise roughly 5.7% of the sample. The input for sequencing was peripheral blood, taken less than 6 months after surgery. These TCRs come from a boy under two years old with tuberous sclerosis and intractable seizures.

This chain joins TRBV11-2 and TRBJ2-3; the D gene is possibly TRBD2 (5 bases). V was clipped by 5 bases and J by 4 bases, with 16 bases between them. The CDR3 is made up of 15 amino acids. Germline V CDR1 and CDR2: SGHAT, FQNNGV. This chain's CDR3 is CASSLGPLRADTQYF. CDR3 nucleotide sequence: TGTGCCAGCAGCCTCGGGCCCTTGAGGGCAGATACGCAGTATTTT.

V usage is TRBV9 and J usage is TRBJ2-1; no clear D gene. V lost 4 bases to trimming and J lost 4 bases, with 12 bases between them. This CDR3 spans 14 amino acids. From germline, CDR1 is SGDLS and CDR2 YYNGEE. The CDR3 DNA sequence: TGTGCCAGCAGCCCGAAGGGTGTTTACAATGAGCAGTTCTTC. This codes for CASSPKGVYNEQFF.

This chain links TRBV3-1 (or the pseudogene TRBV3-2) with TRBJ2-5, with D uncertain. The CDR3 spans 12 residues. In germline, CDR1 is LGHDT, CDR2 YNNKEL (reference sequence). V lost 4 bases and J 0 bases, leaving 3 bases between the germline ends. In DNA, the CDR3 is TGTGCCAGCAGCCTTAACCAAGAGACCCAGTACTTC. Its protein is CASSLNQETQYF.

V usage is TRBV6-5 and J usage is TRBJ1-2, with unresolved D. Deletions cut 0 bases from V and 4 bases from J, with 9 bases between. The CDR3 runs to 14 residues. In germline, CDR1 is MNHEY, CDR2 SVGAGI. The CDR3 nucleotides are TGTGCCAGCAGTTACTCGGTAGGGAGCTATGGCTACACCTTC. It is translated as CASSYSVGSYGYTF.

The gene calls are TRBV30 and TRBJ1-5; no clear D. With 3 bases removed from V and 4 bases from J, the gap between germline ends came to 10 bases. Per germline, CDR1 GTSNPN and CDR2 SVGIG (reference sequence). The length of the CDR3 is 13 residues. CDR3 nucleotide sequence: TGTGCCTGGAGGAGGTCAGTAAATCAGCCCCAGCATTTT. It specifies CAWRRSVNQPQHF.

Concerning this clone: A much larger clone differs from this one at a single base, so this may be a read error. The rearrangement uses TRBV7-9 and TRBJ2-1; the D gene is possibly TRBD2 (6 bases). V dropped 2 bases and J dropped 1 base, with 6 bases sitting between them. Germline V CDR1 and CDR2: SEHNR, FQNEAQ (reference sequence). The CDR3 totals 14 residues. The CDR3 DNA reads as TGTGCCAGCAGCTTAAGCGGGTCCTACAATGAGCAGTTCTTC. Translated: CASSLSGSYNEQFF.

The chain uses TRBV19 and TRBJ1-4, with a possible D match to TRBD1 (5 bases). The CDR3 is 13 amino acids. Germline V CDR1 and CDR2: LNHDA, SQIVND (reference sequence). The V gene lost 3 bases and the J gene lost 7 bases, with 9 bases spanning the gap. This CDR3 is CASSITGSEKLFF. CDR3 DNA: TGTGCCAGTAGTATTACAGGAAGTGAAAAACTGTTTTTT.

The chain uses TRBV2 and TRBJ2-1, with TRBD2 matching over 9 bases. Germline CDR1 and CDR2: SNHLY and FYNNEI. The CDR3 length is 15 residues. The trim removed 7 bases at V and 0 bases at J, leaving 4 bases unmatched. CDR3 region: CASNPLAGSYNEQFF. CDR3 DNA: TGTGCCAGCAACCCACTAGCGGGCTCCTACAATGAGCAGTTCTTC. Based on the CDR3 plus reference TRBV2 and TRBJ2-1, the full variable domain is EPEVTQTPSHQVTQMGQEVILRCVPISNHLYFYWYRQILGQKVEFLVSFYNNEISEKSEIFDDQFSVERPDGSNFTLKIRSTKLEDSAMYFCASNPLAGSYNEQFFGPGTRLTVL.

This clone was counted a single time. V is TRBV3-1 (or the pseudogene TRBV3-2) and J is TRBJ1-2; D may be TRBD1 (5 bases). With 3 bases removed from V and 4 bases from J, the gap between germline ends came to 15 bases. The CDR3 length is 15 residues. Germline values: CDR1 LGHDT, CDR2 YNNKEL (reference sequence). The CDR3, as DNA: TGTGCCAGCAGCCACACGAGGGGTCGGTTCTATGGCTACACCTTC. It translates to CASSHTRGRFYGYTF.

The V gene is TRBV18, the J gene TRBJ2-7; tentatively, D is TRBD1 (5 bases). Germline V lookup: CDR1 KGHSH, CDR2 LQKENI. The V gene lost 1 base and the J gene lost 4 bases, with 11 bases spanning the gap. The CDR3 consists of 14 residues. CDR3 in amino acids: CASSPRLDIYEQYF. CDR3 in DNA: TGTGCCAGCTCACCACGGTTGGACATTTACGAGCAGTACTTC.

The chain is built from TRBV18 and TRBJ1-2; the D gene is possibly TRBD1 (6 bases). CDR3 length: 14 residues. V lost 1 base and J 4 bases, leaving 10 bases between the germline ends. Germline CDR1 is KGHSH and CDR2 is LQKENI. The DNA of the CDR3 is TGTGCCAGCTCACCACTGGGGGCTACCTATGGCTACACCTTC. It encodes CASSPLGATYGYTF.

The V gene is TRBV7-3, the J gene TRBJ2-2, with 9 nucleotides matching TRBD2. From germline, CDR1 is SGHTA and CDR2 FQGTGA. This CDR3 has 15 residues. Losses at the gene ends were 4 bases for V and 1 base for J; bases not matched to a gene: 1. The chain's CDR3 is CASSSSGMNTGELFF. CDR3 nucleotides: TGTGCCAGCAGCTCTAGCGGGATGAACACCGGGGAGCTGTTTTTT.

The V gene is TRBV30, the J gene TRBJ1-5; no clear D. The CDR3 is made up of 14 amino acids. Trimming shortened V by 7 bases and J by 5 bases, and 18 bases separated the two germline ends. CDR1 is GTSNPN and CDR2 is SVGIG in the germline V gene (reference sequence). The CDR3 is CAYQTKLGDQPQHF. CDR3 coding DNA: TGTGCCTACCAAACAAAGTTGGGTGATCAGCCCCAGCATTTT.

V gene TRBV11-2 combines with J gene TRBJ2-7; tentatively, D is TRBD1 or TRBD2 (6 bases each). Germline CDR1 and CDR2: SGHAT and FQNNGV. V was clipped by 5 bases and J by 2 bases, with 13 bases between them. CDR3 size: 14 residues. CDR3 nucleotide sequence: TGTGCCAGCAGCATAAAGGGGGGCCCCTACGAGCAGTACTTC. Amino acids: CASSIKGGPYEQYF.

The chain combines TRBV3-1 (or the pseudogene TRBV3-2) with TRBJ2-5, with D possibly matching TRBD2 (5 bases). The germline V gene encodes CDR1 LGHDT and CDR2 YNNKEL (reference sequence). This CDR3 spans 15 amino acids. Trimming pared 4 bases from V and 2 bases from J, leaving 14 bases between. CDR3 loop: CASSLAGSRQETQYF. CDR3 DNA: TGTGCCAGCAGCCTTGCGGGTAGCCGGCAAGAGACCCAGTACTTC.